The clone carrying this T cell receptor beta chain occurred once. Its antigen remains unknown. From germline, CDR1 is GTSNPN and CDR2 SVGIG (reference sequence). The V end lost 5 bases, the J end lost 0 bases, and 11 bases lay between the germline ends. The CDR3 covers 15 residues. The data were taken from a study of shared clonotypes between healthy human individuals. Donors comprised only Caucasian adults living in Nashville, Tennessee. Study-wide results and caveats: Clonotype sharing among the donors was expected to vary with sequencing depth.

Several immunoSEQ plates held equal portions of the genomic DNA taken from each subset. Each sorted subset replicate got 200 ng genomic DNA, 25,000 to 35,000 genomes. Generated by immunoSEQ multiplex PCR, the TCRdb table keeps only in-frame clones and is missing some. The sample holds around 2,000,000 clones, 85% to 95% seen once. This chain joins TRBV30 and TRBJ1-6; no reliable D call. Sequencing input: naive CD4+ T cells sorted from blood. Subset defined: CD45RA+ positively selected. The source is a man between 18 and 29 years old in good health. Written as DNA, the CDR3 is TGTGCCTGGCAATCAGATGTCTCCTATAATTCACCCCTCCACTTT. Translating gives CAWQSDVSYNSPLHF.